This TCR beta chain was identified during a study of cytomegalovirus exposure and HLA in healthy donors. The CDR3 runs 17 residues. Study-wide results and limits: Reportedly, HLA-A and HLA-B alleles of most subjects were accurately predicted from TCR beta. Rarity characterized most TCR sequences, yet some public TCRs appeared in many donors. A later analysis revealed that TCR association rates differed between HLA loci, peaking at DRB1 and bottoming out at HLA-C. Most of the CMV-associated TCR beta chains (in a later analysis) appeared to be HLA-restricted.

PCR was performed using 60 Vbeta and 13 Jbeta primers. Sequenced by immunoSEQ multiplex PCR; TCRdb stores in-frame clones only, minus some. Of around 130,000 clones listed, 80% to 85% are singletons. Concerning this clone: Its antigen is unidentified.

This clonotype was sampled from a man aged 18 to 35 in good health and CMV-seronegative. Material for sequencing was PBMCs. The V call is TRBV12-2, the J call TRBJ1-4; the listed D gene, TRBD1, was not tested against the DNA. TRBV12-2 represents a pseudogene. DNA for the CDR3: TGTGCAAGTCGCTTTCCGCCCAGGGGGCCTACTAATGAAAAACTGTTTTTT. It specifies CASRFPPRGPTNEKLFF.